This T cell receptor beta chain comes out of a study of persistence of HIV-infected CD4 T cells. About the research overall: Donors were ART-treated; their CMV- and Gag-responding CD4+ T cells were isolated.

Regarding this clone: What it binds is unknown.

Whole-study findings and limits: TCRbeta richness was lower in CMV- and Gag-responding cells than in anti-CD3/anti-CD28-responding cells. Rare CMV-responding cells carrying HIV-1 proviruses were not analyzed separately for TCR.

There are 13 residues in the CDR3. Germline V CDR1 and CDR2: SNHLY, FYNNEI. V was clipped by 11 bases and J by 0 bases, with 13 bases between them. The immunoSEQ assay was version 4, run in survey mode. TCRdb's table, derived via immunoSEQ multiplex PCR, lists solely in-frame clones and lacks some. The sample holds roughly 28,000 clones; more than 75% are singletons and the top ten take 0.75% to 0.9%. Cells were stimulated with CMV-infected fibroblast lysates at approximately 10 ug/mL. Memory cells lacking CD40L and CD69 with high CD45RO were sorted. An approximately 19-hour stimulation of CD8-depleted PBMCs used anti-CD28/CD49d costimulation, CD40-blocking antibody and enfuvirtide.

Sequencing was performed on CD4+ T cells sorted from PBMCs after roughly 20-hour stimulation, taken from a patient who received antiretroviral therapy. This rearrangement joins TRBV2 to TRBJ1-2, with D possibly TRBD1 on 5 matching bases. The origin of this receptor is an adult woman with HIV who was CMV-seropositive. Here the CDR3 DNA reads TGTGCCGTCAGTTCGGGACCTAACTATGGCTACACCTTC. Translated: CAVSSGPNYGYTF.